Listed here are 17 T cell receptor beta chains from one sample, sequenced in a study of blood T cell repertoires in COVID-19 (dated by TCRdb to 2020 to 2021). Receptor amplification or capture employed the immunoSEQ multiplex PCR assay. TCRdb provides this immuneACCESS table in a form limited to in-frame rearrangements. Some clones are lacking; in checked studies, under half of them reflect an unresolved V gene, and why the rest are absent is not known. A total of some 99,000 clones appear in this sample, around 90% of them only once. 4% to 5.5% of the sample is held by the ten biggest clonotypes. The sequenced material came from peripheral blood. The receptors come from a man between 70 and 80 years old with acute or convalescent COVID-19.

This chain links TRBV12-3 or TRBV12-4 with TRBJ1-2, with D unclear. The CDR3 sequence is 13 residues long. V was clipped by 3 bases and J by 5 bases, with 10 bases between them. This CDR3 reads CASSLGSSYGYTF. The DNA of the CDR3 is TGTGCCAGCAGTTTGGGGAGCAGTTATGGCTACACCTTC.

This clone has a handful of counts. The rearrangement links TRBV6-5 to TRBJ1-1; 8 bases line up with TRBD1. The CDR3 consists of 12 residues. CDR1 and CDR2 from the germline V gene are MNHEY and SVGAGI. With 7 bases clipped from V and 6 bases from J, the junction kept 4 bases outside the gene matches. The CDR3 spells CASTGQGPEAFF. As DNA, the CDR3 is TGTGCCAGCACTGGACAGGGACCTGAAGCTTTCTTT.

CDR3 protein: CASSQARIPDTQYF. The CDR3 region has the DNA TGCGCCAGCAGTCAAGCTAGAATTCCGGATACGCAGTATTTT. This chain joins TRBV23-1 and TRBJ2-3; D call uncertain. TRBV23-1 is noted as an ORF with a role that remains uncertain. CDR3 length: 14 residues. V was trimmed by 2 bases and J by 6 bases, leaving 12 bases between them.

The chain uses TRBV10-3 and TRBJ1-3; 7 bases are a match to TRBD1. V gave up 6 bases and J gave up 4 bases; unmatched junction bases: 3. The germline V gene encodes CDR1 ENHRY and CDR2 SYGVKD. This CDR3 is 13 amino acids long. This CDR3 is CAISVDRGNTIYF. The DNA of the CDR3 is TGTGCCATCAGCGTGGACAGGGGAAACACCATATATTTT.

The chain uses TRBV28 and TRBJ2-2; 9 nucleotides align to TRBD2. Germline V gene lookup returns CDR1 MDHEN and CDR2 SYDVKM. Trimming at V came to 5 bases and at J to 5 bases, leaving 12 bases not matched to a gene. The CDR3 is 17 residues long. Written as DNA, the CDR3 is TGTGCCAGCAGTCCCACGGGACTAGCCCGGGGAACCGGGGAGCTGTTTTTT. This codes for CASSPTGLARGTGELFF.

This chain connects TRBV6-5 to TRBJ2-7; 9 bases agree with TRBD1. After removal of 9 bases from V and 1 base from J, the junction contained 7 bases not matched to a gene. CDR1 is MNHEY and CDR2 is SVGAGI in the germline V gene. The CDR3 covers 14 residues. The CDR3 loop reads CASTTGGVSYEQYF. CDR3 DNA: TGTGCCAGTACTACAGGGGGCGTATCCTACGAGCAGTACTTC.

The chain links TRBV6-6 to TRBJ2-4, with TRBD1 matching over 10 bases. The CDR3 loop spans 16 amino acids. The V and J ends lost 5 bases and 6 bases, in that order; junction bases with no gene match: 10. From germline, CDR1 is MNHNY and CDR2 SVGAGI (reference sequence). CDR3 in DNA: TGTGCCAGCAGTCCACGCACCGGGACAGGGGTAAACATTCAGTACTTC. This encodes CASSPRTGTGVNIQYF.

The V gene is TRBV19, the J gene TRBJ1-1; 9 bases align to TRBD1. This CDR3 comprises 14 residues. V trimming: 5 bases; J trimming: 10 bases; junction bases outside the gene matches: 11. CDR1 and CDR2 (germline): LNHDA, SQIVND (reference sequence). DNA for the CDR3: TGTGCCAGTAGTTCTCTAATACCGGGACAGGGAGCTTTCTTT. It is translated as CASSSLIPGQGAFF.

As regards this clone: An end of the junction differs from the germline gene, which may be a read error. The V call is TRBV29-1, the J call TRBJ1-1; D might be TRBD1 (6 bases). Germline-derived CDR1 and CDR2 are SQVTM and ANQGSEA. The CDR3 consists of 14 residues. The chain's CDR3 is CSVEFYRVGTGAFF. The CDR3, as DNA: TGCAGCGTTGAGTTTTACAGGGTCGGAACTGGAGCTTTCTTT.

This CDR3 reads CASSQGQVPSPLHF. The CDR3 DNA is TGTGCCAGCAGCCAAGGACAGGTCCCTTCACCCCTCCACTTT. The V gene is TRBV6-5, the J gene TRBJ1-6; 7 nucleotides agree with TRBD1. With 6 bases clipped from V and 9 bases from J, the junction kept 8 bases outside the gene matches. This CDR3 spans 14 amino acids. Germline loops: CDR1 MNHEY, CDR2 SVGAGI.

The genes are TRBV5-6 and TRBJ2-3, with a possible D match to TRBD1 (6 bases). V was clipped by 4 bases and J by 0 bases, with 12 bases between them. CDR1 SGHDT and CDR2 YYEEEE come from the germline V gene. The CDR3 length is 15 residues. CDR3 in DNA: TGTGCCAGCAGCCCGGACAGAATAAGCACAGATACGCAGTATTTT. Its translation: CASSPDRISTDTQYF.

J is TRBJ1-5 and V is TRBV7-9; no reliable D call. The CDR3 length is 14 residues. Per the germline V gene, CDR1 is SEHNR and CDR2 is FQNEAQ (reference sequence). The V and J ends lost 1 base and 2 bases respectively, with 6 bases between them. The CDR3, as DNA: TGTGCCAGCAGCTTAGGTCAGGGCAATCAGCCCCAGCATTTT. Amino acids: CASSLGQGNQPQHF.

This clone has only one observation. The chain joins TRBV7-8 to TRBJ2-5; 14 bases match TRBD2. This CDR3 region has 17 residues. V shed 5 bases and J 5 bases; nucleotides not matched to a gene: 10. CDR1 is SGHVS and CDR2 is FQNEAQ in the germline V gene. The CDR3: CASSPRWTSGGYETQYF. The CDR3 nucleotides read TGTGCCAGCAGCCCGCGATGGACTAGCGGGGGGTATGAGACCCAGTACTTC.

This clone was observed once. The chain recombines TRBV18 with TRBJ1-6; 9 nucleotides agree with TRBD1. The CDR3 extends over 15 amino acids. Per germline, CDR1 KGHSH and CDR2 LQKENI. V was clipped by 3 bases and J by 7 bases; unmatched bases: 4. For the CDR3, the DNA is TGTGCCAGCTCACCTGAGACAGGGGGGAATTCACCCCTCCACTTT. This translates into CASSPETGGNSPLHF.

This chain joins TRBV19 and TRBJ1-5; 8 bases agree with TRBD1. The CDR3 is 15 amino acids. The J segment lost 6 bases and the V segment lost 2 bases, leaving 6 bases of the junction unmatched. The germline gives CDR1 LNHDA, CDR2 SQIVND (reference sequence). The CDR3 spells CASSISGGFSQPQHF. The CDR3 nucleotides read TGTGCCAGTAGTATATCAGGGGGCTTTAGTCAGCCCCAGCATTTT.

V and J are TRBV5-4 and TRBJ1-1; D is perhaps TRBD1 (5 bases). V dropped 4 bases and J dropped 4 bases, with 20 bases sitting between them. The CDR3 covers 16 residues. Germline values: CDR1 SGHNT, CDR2 YYREEE (reference sequence). The CDR3 protein is CASSAEGRGDGTEAFF. The CDR3 bases are TGTGCCAGCAGCGCCGAAGGGCGGGGGGACGGCACTGAAGCTTTCTTT.

The chain carries TRBV3-1 (or the pseudogene TRBV3-2) and TRBJ1-1; no clear D gene. V lost 6 bases to trimming and J lost 5 bases, with 7 bases between them. Germline CDR1 is LGHDT and CDR2 is YNNKEL (reference sequence). This CDR3 region has 11 residues. CDR3 sequence reads: CASSRQTEAFF. The CDR3 nucleotides read TGTGCCAGCAGTCGACAAACTGAAGCTTTCTTT.